This TCR beta chain comes out of a study of response to subunit inactivated influenza vaccine. This clonotype was recorded only once. Antigen unknown. One junction end does not reproduce the germline sequence, and a read error may be involved. Study findings and constraints: Each seasonal influenza vaccination recruits few new T cells, the authors suggested.

The CDR3 totals 16 residues. Per the germline V gene, CDR1 is SGHRS and CDR2 is YFSETQ. TCRdb reanalysed the RT-PCR reads using MiXCR and keeps one entry per CDR3 protein. This table holds 530,000 or so distinct CDR3 sequences, less than 15% found once. This chain joins TRBV5-1 and TRBJ2-3, with a tentative D call TRBD2 (6 bases). This clonotype was sampled from a man aged 45-65 years who received an inactivated influenza vaccine. The input for sequencing was PBMCs from blood, taken approximately 12 days after vaccination. The CDR3, as DNA: TGCGCCAGCAGCTTGGCCCCGGGAGTAAGCACAGATACGCAGTTTTTT. Translation gives CASSLAPGVSTDTQFF.